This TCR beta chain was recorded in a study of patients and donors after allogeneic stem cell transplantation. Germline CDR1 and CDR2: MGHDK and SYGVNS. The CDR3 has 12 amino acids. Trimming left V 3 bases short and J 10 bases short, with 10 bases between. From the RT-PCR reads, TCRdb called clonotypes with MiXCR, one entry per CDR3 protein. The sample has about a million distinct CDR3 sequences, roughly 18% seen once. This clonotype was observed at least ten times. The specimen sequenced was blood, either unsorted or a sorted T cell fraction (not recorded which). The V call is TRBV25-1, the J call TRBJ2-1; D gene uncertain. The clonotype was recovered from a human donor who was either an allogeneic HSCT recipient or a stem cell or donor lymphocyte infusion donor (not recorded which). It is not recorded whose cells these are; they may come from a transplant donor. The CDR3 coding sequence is TGTGCCAGCAGTGACTCCCTGACGGAGCAGTTCTTC. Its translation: CASSDSLTEQFF. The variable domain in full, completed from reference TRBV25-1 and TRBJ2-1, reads EADIYQTPRYLVIGTGKKITLECSQTMGHDKMYWYQQDPGMELHLIHYSYGVNSTEKGDLSSESTVSRIRTEHFPLTLESARPSHTSQYLCASSDSLTEQFFGPGTRLTVL.